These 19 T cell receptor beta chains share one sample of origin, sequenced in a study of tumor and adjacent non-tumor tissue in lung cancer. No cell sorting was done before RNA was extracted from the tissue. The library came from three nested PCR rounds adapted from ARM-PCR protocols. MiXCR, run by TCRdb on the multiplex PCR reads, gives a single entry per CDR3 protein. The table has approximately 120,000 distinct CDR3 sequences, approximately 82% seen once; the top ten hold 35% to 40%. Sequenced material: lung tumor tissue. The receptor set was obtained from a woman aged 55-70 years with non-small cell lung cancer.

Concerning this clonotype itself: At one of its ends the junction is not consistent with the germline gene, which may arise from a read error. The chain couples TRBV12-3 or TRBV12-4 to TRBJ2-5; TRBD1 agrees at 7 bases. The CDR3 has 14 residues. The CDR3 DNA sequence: TGTGACAGCAGTTTTGCCGGGACAGAAGAGACCCAGTACTTC. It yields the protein CDSSFAGTEETQYF.

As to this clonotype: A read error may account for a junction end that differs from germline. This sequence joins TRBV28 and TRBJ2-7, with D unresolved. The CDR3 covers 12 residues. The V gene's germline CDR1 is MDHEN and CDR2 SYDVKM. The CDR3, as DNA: TGTGTCAGCAGTTTAGACCTTTACGAGCAGTACTTC. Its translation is CVSSLDLYEQYF.

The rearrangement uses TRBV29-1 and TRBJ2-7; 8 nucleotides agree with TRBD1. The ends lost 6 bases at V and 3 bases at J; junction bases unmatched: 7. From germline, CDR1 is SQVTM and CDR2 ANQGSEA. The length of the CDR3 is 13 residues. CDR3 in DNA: TGCAGCGTGTCCGGACAGGGTAACTACGAGCAGTACTTC. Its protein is CSVSGQGNYEQYF.

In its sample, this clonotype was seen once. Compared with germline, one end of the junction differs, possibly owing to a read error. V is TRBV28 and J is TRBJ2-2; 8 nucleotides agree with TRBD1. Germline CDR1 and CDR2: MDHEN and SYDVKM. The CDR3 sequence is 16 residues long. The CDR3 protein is CASSHLTGGKAGGLFF. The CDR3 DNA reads TGTGCCAGCAGTCACCTTACAGGGGGAAAGGCCGGGGGGCTGTTTTTT.

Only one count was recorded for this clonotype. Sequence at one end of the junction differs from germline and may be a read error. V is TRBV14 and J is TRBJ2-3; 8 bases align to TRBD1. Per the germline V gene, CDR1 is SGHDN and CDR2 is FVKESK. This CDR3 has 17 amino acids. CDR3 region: CASSQERRQGMADRQYF. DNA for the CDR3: TGTGCCAGCAGCCAAGAACGGAGACAGGGGATGGCAGATAGGCAGTATTTT.

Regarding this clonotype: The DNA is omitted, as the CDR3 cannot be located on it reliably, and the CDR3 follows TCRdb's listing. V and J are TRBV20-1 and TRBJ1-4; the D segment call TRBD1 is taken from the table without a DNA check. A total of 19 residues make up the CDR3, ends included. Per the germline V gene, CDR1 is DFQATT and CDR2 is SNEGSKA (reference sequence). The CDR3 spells CSARFGSPGGAQLMKNCFF.

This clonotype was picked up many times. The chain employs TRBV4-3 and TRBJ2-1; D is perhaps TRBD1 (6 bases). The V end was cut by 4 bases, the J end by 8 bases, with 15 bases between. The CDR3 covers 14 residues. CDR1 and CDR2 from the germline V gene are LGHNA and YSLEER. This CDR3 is CASSPISDSHEQFF. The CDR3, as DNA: TGCGCCAGCAGCCCCATATCGGACAGCCATGAGCAGTTCTTC.

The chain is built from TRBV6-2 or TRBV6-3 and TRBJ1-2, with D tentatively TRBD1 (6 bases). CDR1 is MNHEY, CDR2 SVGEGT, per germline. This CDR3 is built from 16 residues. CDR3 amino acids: CVSSYSPIQGDYGYTF. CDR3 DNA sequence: TGTGTTAGCAGTTACTCCCCAATACAGGGAGACTATGGCTACACCTTC.

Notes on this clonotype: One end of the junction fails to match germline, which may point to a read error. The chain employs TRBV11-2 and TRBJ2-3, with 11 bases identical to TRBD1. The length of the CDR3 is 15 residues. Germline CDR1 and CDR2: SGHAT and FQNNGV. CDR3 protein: CAGSQGTGGTDTQYF. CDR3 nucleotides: TGTGCCGGCAGCCAAGGGACAGGGGGAACGGATACACAGTATTTT.

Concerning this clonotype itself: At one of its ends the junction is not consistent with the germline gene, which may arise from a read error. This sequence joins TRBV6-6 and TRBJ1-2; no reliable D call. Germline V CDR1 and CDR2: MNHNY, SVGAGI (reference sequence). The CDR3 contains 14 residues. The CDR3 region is CASSNLQDYYVYTF. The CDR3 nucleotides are TGCGCCAGCAGTAACCTGCAGGATTATTATGTCTACACCTTC.

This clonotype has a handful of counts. The DNA for the CDR3 is TGTGCCAGCAGCACTGGGACTTTCACAGATACGCAGTATTTT. Amino acid sequence: CASSTGTFTDTQYF. The chain is built from TRBV7-8 and TRBJ2-3; D may be TRBD2 (6 bases). CDR1 is SGHVS and CDR2 is FQNEAQ in the germline V gene. V lost 5 bases, J lost 2 bases, and 11 bases lay in between. This CDR3 spans 14 amino acids.

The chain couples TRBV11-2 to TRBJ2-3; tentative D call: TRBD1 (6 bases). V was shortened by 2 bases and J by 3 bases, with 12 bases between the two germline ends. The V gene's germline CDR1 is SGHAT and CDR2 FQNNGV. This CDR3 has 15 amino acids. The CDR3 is CASSLQEGDTDTQYF. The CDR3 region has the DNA TGTGCCAGCAGCTTACAAGAGGGGGATACAGATACGCAGTATTTT.

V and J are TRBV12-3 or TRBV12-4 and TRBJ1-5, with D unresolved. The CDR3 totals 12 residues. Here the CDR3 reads CVKRPRNQPQHF. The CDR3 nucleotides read TGTGTCAAACGACCGCGTAACCAGCCCCAGCATTTT.

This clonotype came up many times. The CDR3 DNA is TGTGCCAGCAGTGACAGGGCTGGCGCAGATACGCAGTATTTT. This codes for CASSDRAGADTQYF. The genes are TRBV6-5 and TRBJ2-3; 7 bases are shared with TRBD1. The CDR3 runs to 14 residues. The ends lost 5 bases at V and 4 bases at J; junction bases unmatched: 6. Germline V gene sequence: CDR1 MNHEY, CDR2 SVGAGI.

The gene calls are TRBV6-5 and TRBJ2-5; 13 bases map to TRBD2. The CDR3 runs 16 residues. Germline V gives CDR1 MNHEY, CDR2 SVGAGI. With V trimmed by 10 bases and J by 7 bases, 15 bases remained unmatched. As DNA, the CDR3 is TGTGCCACCAGGGGCAGCCATACTAGCGGGAGGGCGACCCAGTACTTC. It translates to CATRGSHTSGRATQYF.

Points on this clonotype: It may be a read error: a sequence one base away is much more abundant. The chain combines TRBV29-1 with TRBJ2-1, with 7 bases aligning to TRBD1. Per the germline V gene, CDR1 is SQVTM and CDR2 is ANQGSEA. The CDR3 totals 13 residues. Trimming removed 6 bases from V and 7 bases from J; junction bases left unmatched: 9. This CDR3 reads CSVAGTELNEQFF. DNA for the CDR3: TGCAGCGTGGCCGGGACAGAGCTAAATGAGCAGTTCTTC.

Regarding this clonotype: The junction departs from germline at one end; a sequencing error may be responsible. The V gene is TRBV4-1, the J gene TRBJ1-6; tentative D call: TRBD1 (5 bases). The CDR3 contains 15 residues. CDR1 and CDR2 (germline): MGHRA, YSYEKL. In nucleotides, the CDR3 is TGCGCCAGCAGCCAAGACAGGGATCTAAATTCACCCCTTCGCTTT. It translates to CASSQDRDLNSPLRF.

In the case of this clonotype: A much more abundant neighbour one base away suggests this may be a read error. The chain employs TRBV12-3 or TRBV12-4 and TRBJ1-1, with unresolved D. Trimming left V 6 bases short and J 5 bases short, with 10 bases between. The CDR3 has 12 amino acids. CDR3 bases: TGTGCCAGCAGCTTGAAAGAAACTGAAGCTTTCTTT. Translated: CASSLKETEAFF.

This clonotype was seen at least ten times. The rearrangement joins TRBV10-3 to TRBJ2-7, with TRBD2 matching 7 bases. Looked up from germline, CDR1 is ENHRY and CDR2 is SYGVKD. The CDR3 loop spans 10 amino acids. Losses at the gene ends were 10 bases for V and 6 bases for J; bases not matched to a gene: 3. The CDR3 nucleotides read TGTGCCACTGGGGGGGGCGAGCAGTACTTC. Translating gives CATGGGEQYF.